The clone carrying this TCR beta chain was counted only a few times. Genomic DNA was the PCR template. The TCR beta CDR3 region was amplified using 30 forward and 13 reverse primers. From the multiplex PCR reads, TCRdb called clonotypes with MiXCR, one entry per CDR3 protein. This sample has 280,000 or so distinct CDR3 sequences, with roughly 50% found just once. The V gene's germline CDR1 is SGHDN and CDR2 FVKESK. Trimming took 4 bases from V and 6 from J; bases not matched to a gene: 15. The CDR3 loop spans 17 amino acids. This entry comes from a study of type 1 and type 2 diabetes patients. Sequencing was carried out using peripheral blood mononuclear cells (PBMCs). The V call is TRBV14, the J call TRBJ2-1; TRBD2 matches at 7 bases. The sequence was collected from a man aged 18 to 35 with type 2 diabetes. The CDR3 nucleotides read TGTGCCAGCAGCCCCCCATGGGAAGCTAGCGGCCTCAATGAGCAGTTCTTC. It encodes CASSPPWEASGLNEQFF.